Below are 14 T cell receptor beta chains sequenced from a single sample in a study of glioma-infiltrating T cells after dendritic cell vaccination (dated by TCRdb to about 2016). Receptor libraries were prepared by the immunoSEQ multiplex PCR assay. Sourced from immuneACCESS, this table was stored by TCRdb with only in-frame sequences that have V and J called. A share of the clones is absent; for the studies checked, an unresolved V gene accounts for under half, and the remainder has no known explanation. The sample table records about 21,000 clones; roughly 78% of these occur just once. The ten largest clones take up 36% of the sample. This material consisted of blood, taken before dendritic cell vaccination. The receptors shown here come from a human donor with glioblastoma.

The CDR3 region has the DNA TGTGCCAGTAGTATCTTACAGGGGAAAGGTGGCTACACCTTC. It translates to CASSILQGKGGYTF. The rearrangement uses TRBV19 and TRBJ1-2; 7 bases align to TRBD1. The junction had 8 bases not matched to a gene; V was cut back by 3 bases and J by 7 bases. Per germline, CDR1 LNHDA and CDR2 SQIVND (reference sequence). The CDR3 sequence is 14 residues long.

The rearrangement joins TRBV27 to TRBJ2-7, with TRBD2 as a possible D gene (6 bases). Trimming took 7 bases from V and 5 from J, leaving 21 bases between them. The CDR3 is 15 amino acids. Germline CDR1 MNHEY, CDR2 SMNVEV (reference sequence). The CDR3 is CASTNRPGVMDEQYF. As DNA, the CDR3 is TGTGCCAGCACTAACCGGCCGGGAGTTATGGACGAGCAGTACTTC.

This clone was seen a few times. The chain combines TRBV7-9 with TRBJ2-1, with TRBD1 matching 8 bases. The CDR3 loop spans 16 amino acids. J gave up 7 bases and V 1 base, and 9 bases lay outside the gene matches. Germline CDR1 is SEHNR and CDR2 is FQNEAQ (reference sequence). CDR3 bases: TGTGCCAGCAGCTTAGGGAGGGGGACAGGAGGGAATGAGCAGTTCTTC. Translating it yields CASSLGRGTGGNEQFF.

This chain links TRBV23-1 with TRBJ2-7; tentatively, D is TRBD1 (6 bases). TRBV23-1 is designated an ORF whose function remains uncertain. The CDR3 is 14 amino acids. With 0 bases removed from V and 3 bases from J, the gap between germline ends came to 9 bases. DNA for the CDR3: TGCGCCAGCAGTCAATCGAGCAGGGGCTACGAGCAGTACTTC. Amino acids: CASSQSSRGYEQYF.

This clone came up a few times. This rearrangement joins TRBV4-3 to TRBJ2-3, with D unclear. In germline, CDR1 is LGHNA, CDR2 YSLEER. V was shortened by 1 base and J by 6 bases, with 11 bases between the two germline ends. The CDR3 sequence is 14 residues long. CDR3 residues: CASSQAPRVDTQYF. CDR3 nucleotides: TGCGCCAGCAGCCAAGCCCCTCGGGTTGATACGCAGTATTTT.

CDR3 sequence: CASSSAGTGGYGYTF. DNA for the CDR3: TGTGCCAGCAGTTCGGCCGGGACAGGGGGCTATGGCTACACCTTC. The chain joins TRBV6-6 to TRBJ1-2, with 11 bases identical to TRBD1. V lost 4 bases, J lost 4 bases, and 5 bases stayed unmatched. The CDR3 consists of 15 residues. Germline lookup yields CDR1 MNHNY and CDR2 SVGAGI (reference sequence).

The V call is TRBV9, the J call TRBJ2-5, with 8 nucleotides matching TRBD2. This CDR3 is built from 15 residues. Germline values: CDR1 SGDLS, CDR2 YYNGEE. J lost 4 bases, V lost 4 bases, and 9 bases had no gene match. CDR3 nucleotide sequence: TGTGCCAGCAGCTCACCGGGGGGGGGCGCAGAGACCCAGTACTTC. As protein: CASSSPGGGAETQYF.

The V gene is TRBV4-3, the J gene TRBJ2-3, with 7 bases that match TRBD2. Trimming removed 1 base from V and 3 bases from J; junction bases left unmatched: 10. CDR1 is LGHNA, CDR2 YSLEER, per germline. This CDR3 spans 17 amino acids. The CDR3 loop is CASSQVITGGGTDTQYF. The CDR3 DNA reads TGCGCCAGCAGCCAAGTGATAACGGGAGGAGGAACAGATACGCAGTATTTT.

This chain uses TRBV5-6 with TRBJ2-1; D may be TRBD2 (5 bases). This CDR3 comprises 13 residues. Trimming shortened V by 1 base and J by 8 bases, and 10 bases separated the two germline ends. Germline V gives CDR1 SGHDT, CDR2 YYEEEE. The CDR3 DNA reads TGTGCCAGCAGCTTGCGCCTAGCCGATGAGCAGTTCTTC. Protein sequence: CASSLRLADEQFF.

This rearrangement joins TRBV6-4 to TRBJ2-3; 9 bases align to TRBD2. The V gene end was trimmed by 3 bases and the J gene end by 2 bases; junction bases not matched to a gene: 3. This CDR3 is 15 amino acids long. Germline V gene lookup returns CDR1 MRHNA and CDR2 SNTAGT. The CDR3 loop reads CASSEASGATDTQYF. Written as DNA, the CDR3 is TGTGCCAGCAGTGAGGCTAGCGGGGCCACAGATACGCAGTATTTT.

The J gene is TRBJ2-7, the V gene TRBV5-4; 9 bases align to TRBD1. The V and J ends lost 3 bases and 0 bases, in that order; junction bases with no gene match: 10. This CDR3 comprises 17 residues. Germline values: CDR1 SGHNT, CDR2 YYREEE (reference sequence). CDR3 DNA: TGTGCCAGCAGCTCATTGGGAGGACAGGGGAGCTCCTACGAGCAGTACTTC. It encodes CASSSLGGQGSSYEQYF.

The rearrangement joins TRBV5-1 to TRBJ2-1, with a tentative D call TRBD2 (6 bases). V was clipped by 0 bases and J by 3 bases, with 16 bases between them. The germline gives CDR1 SGHRS, CDR2 YFSETQ. The CDR3 consists of 17 residues. CDR3 residues: CASSLAYLGLLYNEQFF. CDR3 DNA sequence: TGCGCCAGCAGCTTGGCCTATTTGGGACTTCTCTACAATGAGCAGTTCTTC.

The rearrangement joins TRBV19 to TRBJ1-5; no firm D call. This CDR3 contains 12 residues. V gave up 6 bases and J gave up 3 bases, with 6 bases separating them. From germline, CDR1 is LNHDA and CDR2 SQIVND (reference sequence). CDR3 region: CASRQFNQPQHF. The CDR3 region has the DNA TGTGCCAGTAGGCAGTTCAATCAGCCCCAGCATTTT.

The chain couples TRBV6-1 to TRBJ1-2, with D hard to call. Germline V CDR1 and CDR2: MNHNS, SASEGT. The CDR3 runs to 15 residues. V was shortened by 6 bases and J by 2 bases, with 16 bases between the two germline ends. The CDR3 here is CASRNFEVLNYGYTF. The DNA for the CDR3 is TGTGCCAGCAGAAACTTCGAGGTGCTGAACTATGGCTACACCTTC.